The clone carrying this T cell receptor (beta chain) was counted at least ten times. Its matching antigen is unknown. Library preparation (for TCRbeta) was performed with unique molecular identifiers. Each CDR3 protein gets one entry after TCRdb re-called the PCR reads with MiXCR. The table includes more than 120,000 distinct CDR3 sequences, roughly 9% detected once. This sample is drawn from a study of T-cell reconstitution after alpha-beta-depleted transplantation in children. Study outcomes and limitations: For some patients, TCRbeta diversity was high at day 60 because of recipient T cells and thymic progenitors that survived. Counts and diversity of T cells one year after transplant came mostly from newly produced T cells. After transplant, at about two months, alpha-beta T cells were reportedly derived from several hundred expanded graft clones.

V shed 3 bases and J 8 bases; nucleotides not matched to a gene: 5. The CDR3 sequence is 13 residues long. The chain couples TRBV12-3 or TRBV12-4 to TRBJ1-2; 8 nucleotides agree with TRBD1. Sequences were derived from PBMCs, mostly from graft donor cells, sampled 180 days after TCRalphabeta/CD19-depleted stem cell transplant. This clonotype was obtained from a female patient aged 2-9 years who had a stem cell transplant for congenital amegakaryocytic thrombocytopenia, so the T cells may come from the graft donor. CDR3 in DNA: TGTGCCAGCAGTTTCGTCAGGGGGCAGGGCTACACCTTC. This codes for CASSFVRGQGYTF.